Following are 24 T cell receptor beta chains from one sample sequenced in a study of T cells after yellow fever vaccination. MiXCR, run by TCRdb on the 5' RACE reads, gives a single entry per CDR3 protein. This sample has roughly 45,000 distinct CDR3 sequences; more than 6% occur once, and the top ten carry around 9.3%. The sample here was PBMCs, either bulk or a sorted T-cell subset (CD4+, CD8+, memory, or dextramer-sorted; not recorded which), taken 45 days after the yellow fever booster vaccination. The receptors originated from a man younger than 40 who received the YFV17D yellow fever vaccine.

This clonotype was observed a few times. The CDR3 reads CASRSTGGTDTQYF. DNA of the CDR3: TGTGCCAGCAGATCGACAGGGGGCACAGATACGCAGTATTTT. The chain joins TRBV7-2 to TRBJ2-3, with 8 bases fitting TRBD1. The CDR3 consists of 14 residues. V lost 6 bases, J lost 1 base, and 3 bases stayed unmatched. Germline CDR1 is SGHTA and CDR2 is FQGNSA.

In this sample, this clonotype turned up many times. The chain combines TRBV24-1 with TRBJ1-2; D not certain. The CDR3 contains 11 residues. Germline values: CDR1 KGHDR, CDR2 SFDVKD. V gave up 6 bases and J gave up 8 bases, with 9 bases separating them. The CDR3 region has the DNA TGTGCCACCAGTTACATGGGCGGCTACACCTTC. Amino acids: CATSYMGGYTF.

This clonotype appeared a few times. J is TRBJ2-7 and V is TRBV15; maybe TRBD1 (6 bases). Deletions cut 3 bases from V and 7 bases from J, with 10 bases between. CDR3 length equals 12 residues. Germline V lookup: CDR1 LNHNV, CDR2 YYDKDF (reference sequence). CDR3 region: CATSRDSLEQYF. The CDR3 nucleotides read TGTGCCACCAGCAGGGACAGTTTGGAGCAGTACTTC.

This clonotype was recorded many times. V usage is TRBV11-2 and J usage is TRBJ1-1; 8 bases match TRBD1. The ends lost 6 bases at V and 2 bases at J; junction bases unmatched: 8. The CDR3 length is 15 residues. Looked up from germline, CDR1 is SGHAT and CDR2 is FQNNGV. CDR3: CASRGYDRGNTEAFF. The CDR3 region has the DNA TGTGCCAGCAGGGGTTACGACAGGGGAAACACTGAAGCTTTCTTT.

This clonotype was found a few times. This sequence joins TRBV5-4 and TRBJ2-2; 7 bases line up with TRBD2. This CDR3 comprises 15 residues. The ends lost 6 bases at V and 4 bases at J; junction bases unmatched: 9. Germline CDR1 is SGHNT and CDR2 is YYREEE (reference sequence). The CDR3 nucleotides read TGTGCCAGCACCGTGTATGCGGGAGTCACCGGGGAGCTGTTTTTT. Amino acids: CASTVYAGVTGELFF.

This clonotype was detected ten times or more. DNA for the CDR3: TGTGCCAGCAGCTTATTTGCCAGCGGGATTTTCAATGAGCAGTTCTTC. Translation: CASSLFASGIFNEQFF. The genes are TRBV7-6 and TRBJ2-1; 7 bases fit TRBD2. The junction had 10 bases not matched to a gene; V was cut back by 2 bases and J by 6 bases. Per germline, CDR1 SGHVS and CDR2 FNYEAQ. This CDR3 comprises 16 residues.

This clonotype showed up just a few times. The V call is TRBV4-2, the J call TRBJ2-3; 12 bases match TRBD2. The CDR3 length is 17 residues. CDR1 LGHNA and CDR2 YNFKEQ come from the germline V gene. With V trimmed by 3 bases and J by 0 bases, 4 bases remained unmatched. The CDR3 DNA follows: TGTGCCAGCAGCCACGGGACTAGCGGGCGAAGCACAGATACGCAGTATTTT. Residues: CASSHGTSGRSTDTQYF.

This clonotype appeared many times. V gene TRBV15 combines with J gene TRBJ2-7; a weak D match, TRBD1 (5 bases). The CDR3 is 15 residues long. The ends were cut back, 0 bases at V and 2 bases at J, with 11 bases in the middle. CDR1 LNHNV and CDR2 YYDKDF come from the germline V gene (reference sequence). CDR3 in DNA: TGTGCCACCAGCAGAGATCAGGGCAGGGCCTACGAGCAGTACTTC. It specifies CATSRDQGRAYEQYF.

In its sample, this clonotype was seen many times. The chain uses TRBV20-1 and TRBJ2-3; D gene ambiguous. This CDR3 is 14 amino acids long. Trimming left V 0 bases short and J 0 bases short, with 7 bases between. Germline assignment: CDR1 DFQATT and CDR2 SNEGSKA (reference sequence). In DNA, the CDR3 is TGCAGTGCTAGAGATCTAACTAGCACAGATACGCAGTATTTT. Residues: CSARDLTSTDTQYF.

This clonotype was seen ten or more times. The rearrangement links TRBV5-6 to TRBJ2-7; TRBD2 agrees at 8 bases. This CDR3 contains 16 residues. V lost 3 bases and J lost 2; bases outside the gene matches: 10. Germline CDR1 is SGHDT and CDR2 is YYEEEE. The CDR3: CASSSVGRGAPYEQYF. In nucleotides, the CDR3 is TGTGCCAGCAGCTCCGTCGGGAGGGGAGCCCCCTACGAGCAGTACTTC.

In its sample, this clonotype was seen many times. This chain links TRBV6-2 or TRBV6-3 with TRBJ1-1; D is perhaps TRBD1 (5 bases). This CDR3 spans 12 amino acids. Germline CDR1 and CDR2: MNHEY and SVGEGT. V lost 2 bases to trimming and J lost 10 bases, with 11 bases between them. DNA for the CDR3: TGTGCCAGCAGTTACGGGCAGGGAGGAGCTTTCTTT. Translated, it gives CASSYGQGGAFF.

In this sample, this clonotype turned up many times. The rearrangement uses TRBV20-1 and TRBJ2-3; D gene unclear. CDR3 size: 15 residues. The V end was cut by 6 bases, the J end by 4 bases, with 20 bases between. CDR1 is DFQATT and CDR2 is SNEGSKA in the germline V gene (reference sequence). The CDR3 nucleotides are TGCAGTGCCCTTGCTTCTGGCCTTCATTCAGATACGCAGTATTTT. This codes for CSALASGLHSDTQYF.

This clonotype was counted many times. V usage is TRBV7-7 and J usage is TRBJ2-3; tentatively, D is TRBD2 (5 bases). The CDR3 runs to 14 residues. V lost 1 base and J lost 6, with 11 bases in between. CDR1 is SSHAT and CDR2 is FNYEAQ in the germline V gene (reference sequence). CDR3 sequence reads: CASSLGGAADTQYF. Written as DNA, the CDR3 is TGTGCCAGCAGCTTAGGGGGAGCAGCGGATACGCAGTATTTT.

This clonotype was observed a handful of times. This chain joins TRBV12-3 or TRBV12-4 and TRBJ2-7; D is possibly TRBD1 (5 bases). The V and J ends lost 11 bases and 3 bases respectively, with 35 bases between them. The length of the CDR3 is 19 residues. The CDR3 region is CAFSLYRFSTSDKNYEQYF. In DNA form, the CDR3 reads TGTGCCTTCAGTTTATATCGGTTTAGTACCTCGGACAAGAACTACGAGCAGTACTTC.

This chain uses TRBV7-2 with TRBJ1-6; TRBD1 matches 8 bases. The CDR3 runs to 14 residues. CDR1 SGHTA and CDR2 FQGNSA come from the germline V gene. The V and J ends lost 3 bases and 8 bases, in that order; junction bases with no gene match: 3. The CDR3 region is CASSFTGGYSPLHF. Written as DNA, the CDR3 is TGTGCCAGCAGCTTCACAGGGGGATATTCACCCCTCCACTTT.

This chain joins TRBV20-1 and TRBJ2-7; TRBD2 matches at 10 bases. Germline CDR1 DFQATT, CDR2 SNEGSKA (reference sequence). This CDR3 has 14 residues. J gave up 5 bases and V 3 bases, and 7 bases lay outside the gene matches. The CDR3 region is CSARKREGRDEQYF. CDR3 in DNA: TGCAGTGCTAGGAAGCGGGAGGGCCGCGACGAGCAGTACTTC.

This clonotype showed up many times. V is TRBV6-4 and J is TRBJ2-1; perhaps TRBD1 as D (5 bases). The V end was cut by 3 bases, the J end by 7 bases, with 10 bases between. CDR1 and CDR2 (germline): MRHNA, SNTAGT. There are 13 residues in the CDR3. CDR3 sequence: CASSEQAQNEQFF. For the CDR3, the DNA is TGTGCCAGCAGTGAACAGGCCCAAAATGAGCAGTTCTTC.

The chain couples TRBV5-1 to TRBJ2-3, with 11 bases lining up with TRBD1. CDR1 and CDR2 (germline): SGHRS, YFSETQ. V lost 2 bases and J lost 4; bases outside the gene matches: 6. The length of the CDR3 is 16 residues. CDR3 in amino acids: CASSFGTGGLADTQYF. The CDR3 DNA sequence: TGCGCCAGCAGCTTTGGGACAGGGGGATTAGCAGATACGCAGTATTTT.

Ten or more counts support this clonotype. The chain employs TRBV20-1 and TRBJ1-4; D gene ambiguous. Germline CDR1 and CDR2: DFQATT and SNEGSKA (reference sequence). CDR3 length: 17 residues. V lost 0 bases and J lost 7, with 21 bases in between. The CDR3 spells CSARDRSRAVIGEKLFF. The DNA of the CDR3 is TGCAGTGCTAGAGATCGATCGCGGGCGGTAATAGGTGAAAAACTGTTTTTT.

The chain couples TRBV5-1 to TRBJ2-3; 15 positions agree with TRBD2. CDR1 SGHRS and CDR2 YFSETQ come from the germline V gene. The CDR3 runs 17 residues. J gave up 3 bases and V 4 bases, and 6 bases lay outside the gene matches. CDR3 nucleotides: TGCGCCAGCAGCGTAGGGACTAGCGGGAGGTGGACAGATACGCAGTATTTT. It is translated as CASSVGTSGRWTDTQYF.

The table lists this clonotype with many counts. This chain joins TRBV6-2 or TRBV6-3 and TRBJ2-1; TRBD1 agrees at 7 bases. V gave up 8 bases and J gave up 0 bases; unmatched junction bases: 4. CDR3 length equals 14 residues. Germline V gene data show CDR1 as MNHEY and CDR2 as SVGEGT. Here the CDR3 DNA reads TGTGCCAGCGACAGGGACCCCTCCTACAATGAGCAGTTCTTC. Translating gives CASDRDPSYNEQFF.

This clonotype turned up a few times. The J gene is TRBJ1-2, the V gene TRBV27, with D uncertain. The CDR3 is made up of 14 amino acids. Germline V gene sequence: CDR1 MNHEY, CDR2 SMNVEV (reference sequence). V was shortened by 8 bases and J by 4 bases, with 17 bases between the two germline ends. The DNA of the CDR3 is TGTGCCAGCGCTGGTGTCGGTGCGATCTATGGCTACACCTTC. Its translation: CASAGVGAIYGYTF.

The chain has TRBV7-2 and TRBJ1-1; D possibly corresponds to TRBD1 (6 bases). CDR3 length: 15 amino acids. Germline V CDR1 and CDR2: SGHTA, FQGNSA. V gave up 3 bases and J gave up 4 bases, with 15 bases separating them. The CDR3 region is CASSLSRGGSTEAFF. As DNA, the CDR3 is TGTGCCAGCAGCTTGTCCCGGGGGGGCAGCACTGAAGCTTTCTTT.

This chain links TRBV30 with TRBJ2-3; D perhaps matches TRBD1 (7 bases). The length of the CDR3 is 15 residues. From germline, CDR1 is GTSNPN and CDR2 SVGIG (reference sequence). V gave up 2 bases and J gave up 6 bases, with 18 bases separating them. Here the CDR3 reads CAWSSRGVRTDTQYF. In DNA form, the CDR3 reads TGTGCCTGGAGTAGCAGGGGGGTTAGGACGGATACGCAGTATTTT.